The clone carrying this T cell receptor (beta chain) has more than one count but fewer than ten. The antigen is unknown. These data originate in a study of beta chain features in type 1 diabetes. The study's findings and limits: All four CD4+ subsets of Type 1 diabetes patients contained TCRB CDR3s that were moderately but significantly shorter. Type 1 diabetes patients showed fewer insertions and more deletions at VDJ junctions.

The CDR3 sequence is 14 residues long. Germline V gives CDR1 LNHDA, CDR2 SQIVND (reference sequence). V dropped 3 bases and J dropped 4 bases, with 13 bases sitting between them. Since all of the isolated RNA was reverse transcribed, expressed TCRB transcripts were what got sequenced. Generated by immunoSEQ multiplex PCR, the TCRdb table keeps only in-frame clones and is missing some. The sample includes hundreds of thousands of clones, 17% of them seen just once. The sample comprised naive CD4+ T cells from blood. The receptor comes from a woman aged 18-29 years in good health. The V gene is TRBV19, the J gene TRBJ2-7; D assignment may be TRBD1 or TRBD2 (5 bases each). The CDR3 here is CASSMGDTPYEQYF. The CDR3 DNA follows: TGTGCCAGTAGTATGGGGGATACTCCATACGAGCAGTACTTC.